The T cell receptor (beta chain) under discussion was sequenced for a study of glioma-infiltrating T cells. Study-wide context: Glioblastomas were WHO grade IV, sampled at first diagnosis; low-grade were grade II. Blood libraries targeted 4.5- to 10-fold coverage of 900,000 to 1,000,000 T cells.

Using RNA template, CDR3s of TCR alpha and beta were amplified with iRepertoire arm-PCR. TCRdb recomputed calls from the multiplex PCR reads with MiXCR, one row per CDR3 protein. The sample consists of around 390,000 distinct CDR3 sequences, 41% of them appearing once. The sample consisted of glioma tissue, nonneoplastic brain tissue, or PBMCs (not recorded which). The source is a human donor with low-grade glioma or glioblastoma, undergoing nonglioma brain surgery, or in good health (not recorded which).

CDR3 sequence reads: CASSVSSLAGYNEQFF. CDR3 DNA: TGTGCCAGCAGCGTTTCTAGTCTAGCGGGGTACAATGAGCAGTTCTTC. The chain carries TRBV9 and TRBJ2-1, with 9 bases identical to TRBD2. CDR1 and CDR2 from the germline V gene are SGDLS and YYNGEE. After removal of 2 bases from V and 4 bases from J, the junction contained 7 bases not matched to a gene. CDR3 length: 16 residues.